One sample yielded the 14 T cell receptor beta chains listed below, sequenced in a study of tumour-infiltrating T cells in Burkitt lymphoma. Sequencing was performed with immunoSEQ multiplex PCR; in TCRdb, only in-frame clones are kept and a portion is missing. In the table there are some 2,600 clones, about 15% of which are singletons. The source material was tumor tissue. The source of these receptors is a human donor with Burkitt lymphoma.

The table lists this clone with a few counts. The J gene is TRBJ2-5, the V gene TRBV19; weak D call: TRBD1 (6 bases). Per germline, CDR1 LNHDA and CDR2 SQIVND (reference sequence). The CDR3 has 13 amino acids. V was trimmed by 9 bases and J by 2 bases, leaving 13 bases between them. In DNA form, the CDR3 reads TGTGCCAGCGGACAGAAGCCACAAGAGACCCAGTACTTC. The encoded protein is CASGQKPQETQYF.

J is TRBJ2-1 and V is TRBV5-1; 7 positions match TRBD2. V shed 4 bases, J shed 0 bases, and the junction held 10 bases outside the gene matches. The germline V gene encodes CDR1 SGHRS and CDR2 YFSETQ. The CDR3 covers 17 residues. The CDR3: CASSLYSLAVSYNEQFF. The CDR3 region has the DNA TGCGCCAGCAGCCTCTATTCCCTAGCGGTCTCCTACAATGAGCAGTTCTTC. The full variable domain, rest sourced from reference TRBV5-1 and TRBJ2-1, is KAGVTQTPRYLIKTRGQQVTLSCSPISGHRSVSWYQQTPGQGLQFLFEYFSETQRNKGNFPGRFSGRQFSNSRSEMNVSTLELGDSALYLCASSLYSLAVSYNEQFFGPGTRLTVL.

In regard to this clone: Mismatch with germline at one junction end may stem from a read error. V is TRBV23-1 and J is TRBJ1-1; 7 nucleotides align to TRBD1. TRBV23-1 is filed as an ORF, its function uncertain. The CDR3 contains 13 residues. The CDR3 spells CASSPGTEVEVFF. Written as DNA, the CDR3 is TGCGCCAGCAGTCCAGGGACAGAGGTTGAAGTTTTCTTT.

The V and J genes are TRBV5-1 and TRBJ1-1, with 8 bases aligning to TRBD1. V lost 4 bases and J lost 5; bases outside the gene matches: 7. There are 14 residues in the CDR3. Germline V CDR1 and CDR2: SGHRS, YFSETQ. The CDR3 DNA follows: TGCGCCAGCAGCGAGACAGGGGTTAGGACTGAAGCTTTCTTT. The encoded protein is CASSETGVRTEAFF. Full variable domain (missing parts from reference TRBV5-1 and TRBJ1-1): KAGVTQTPRYLIKTRGQQVTLSCSPISGHRSVSWYQQTPGQGLQFLFEYFSETQRNKGNFPGRFSGRQFSNSRSEMNVSTLELGDSALYLCASSETGVRTEAFFGQGTRLTVV.

This clone has more than one count but fewer than ten. The chain joins TRBV5-5 to TRBJ1-1; 7 bases line up with TRBD1. This CDR3 spans 15 amino acids. V lost 1 base and J lost 1; bases outside the gene matches: 4. Germline V CDR1 and CDR2: SGHKS, YYEKEE (reference sequence). The CDR3 nucleotides are TGTGCCAGCAGCTTGACAGGGGTCACGAACACTGAAGCTTTCTTT. This sequence encodes CASSLTGVTNTEAFF.

In its sample, this clone was seen a few times. The CDR3 nucleotides are TGTGCCAGCAGCCAAGCTGAACGGGGCACAGATACGCAGTATTTT. Translation: CASSQAERGTDTQYF. The rearrangement uses TRBV14 and TRBJ2-3; unclear D gene. The CDR3 contains 15 residues. V was pared by 1 base and J by 1 base, with 9 bases between. In germline, CDR1 is SGHDN, CDR2 FVKESK.

On this clone itself: The sample carries other DNA sequences with the same CDR3. This rearrangement joins TRBV5-5 to TRBJ2-1; D possibly corresponds to TRBD1 (5 bases). Trimming pared 3 bases from V and 4 bases from J, leaving 17 bases between. The CDR3 is 16 residues long. Looked up from germline, CDR1 is SGHKS and CDR2 is YYEKEE (reference sequence). CDR3 residues: CASSSLGPSSYNEQFF. DNA for the CDR3: TGTGCCAGCAGCTCGTTGGGGCCGAGCTCTTACAATGAGCAGTTCTTC.

This clone appeared a few times. The rearrangement uses TRBV11-2 and TRBJ2-2; D may correspond to TRBD1 or TRBD2 (6 bases each). In germline, CDR1 is SGHAT, CDR2 FQNNGV. The V end was cut by 6 bases, the J end by 1 base, with 24 bases between. This CDR3 comprises 19 residues. The CDR3 bases are TGTGCCAGCAGGCCCTTGGGGGGCCATCGGACGGTGAACACCGGGGAGCTGTTTTTT. Translated, it gives CASRPLGGHRTVNTGELFF.

This clone was detected a few times. This sequence joins TRBV18 and TRBJ1-3, with D possibly matching TRBD1 (6 bases). CDR1 and CDR2 (germline): KGHSH, LQKENI. The CDR3 extends over 15 amino acids. V was pared by 4 bases and J by 4 bases, with 14 bases between. The CDR3 sequence is CASSRTSGVGNTIYF. Written as DNA, the CDR3 is TGTGCCAGCTCACGAACTTCAGGGGTCGGAAACACCATATATTTT.

This clone was counted only a few times. The junction and the germline gene differ at one end; a read error may be behind it. V gene TRBV9 combines with J gene TRBJ1-3, with D maybe TRBD1 (5 bases). In germline, CDR1 is SGDLS, CDR2 YYNGEE. This CDR3 has 18 amino acids. The CDR3 loop reads CVSSVDWGGQLSGNTIYF. CDR3 DNA: TGTGTCAGCAGCGTAGACTGGGGCGGCCAACTCTCTGGAAACACCATATATTTT.

The chain recombines TRBV30 with TRBJ2-7; D not resolved. Per germline, CDR1 GTSNPN and CDR2 SVGIG (reference sequence). The CDR3 spans 14 residues. V was cut by 0 bases and J by 0 bases, with 9 bases left in between. The CDR3, as DNA: TGTGCCTGGAGTGTCGACGGTAGCTCCTACGAGCAGTACTTC. The encoded protein is CAWSVDGSSYEQYF.

This clone was seen more than once but under ten times. The chain has TRBV15 and TRBJ1-6; D possibly corresponds to TRBD1 (6 bases). V lost 0 bases, J lost 4 bases, and 10 bases lay in between. Per germline, CDR1 LNHNV and CDR2 YYDKDF (reference sequence). The CDR3 contains 16 residues. CDR3 residues: CATSREPGAYNSPLHF. CDR3 sequence (DNA): TGTGCCACCAGCAGAGAGCCAGGGGCTTATAATTCACCCCTCCACTTT.

This clone was seen a few times. At one end the junction does not follow the germline gene, possibly because of a read error. This same CDR3 is encoded by further DNA sequences in the sample. The chain recombines TRBV4-1 with TRBJ2-7; D unresolved. In germline, CDR1 is MGHRA, CDR2 YSYEKL. The CDR3 has 13 residues. The CDR3: CASSQVRFGEQYF. In DNA form, the CDR3 reads TGCGCCAGCAGCCAAGTTCGGTTTGGCGAGCAGTACTTT.

This clone has a handful of counts. The rearrangement uses TRBV7-9 and TRBJ1-1; TRBD1 is a possible D gene (6 bases). Germline V gene data show CDR1 as SEHNR and CDR2 as FQNEAQ (reference sequence). Trimming shortened V by 8 bases and J by 6 bases, and 19 bases separated the two germline ends. This CDR3 is built from 14 residues. This CDR3 is CASRMPTGISEAFF. The CDR3 DNA reads as TGTGCCAGCCGAATGCCCACAGGGATTTCTGAAGCTTTCTTT.